These 26 T cell receptor beta chains were sequenced from one sample in a study of T cell repertoires in cytomegalovirus infection. Each CDR3 protein gets one entry after TCRdb re-called the reads with MiXCR. The sample holds 740,000 or so distinct CDR3 sequences; 35% are singletons and the top ten take around 2.8%. Sample: PBMCs. These receptors were taken from a human donor in good health (CMV status not recorded). Some clones in this sample may be carry-over from other donors' samples.

The chain employs TRBV11-1 and TRBJ2-1; 9 bases line up with TRBD1. The trim removed 3 bases at V and 10 bases at J, leaving 10 bases unmatched. Germline V gene lookup returns CDR1 SGHAT and CDR2 FQDESV (reference sequence). The CDR3 covers 15 residues. CDR3 DNA: TGTGCCAGCAGCTTGGGACAGGGATGGATCGAGGAGCAGTTCTTC. This translates into CASSLGQGWIEEQFF.

V and J are TRBV12-3 or TRBV12-4 and TRBJ2-1, with D possibly being TRBD1 (6 bases). The CDR3 loop spans 15 amino acids. V lost 5 bases and J lost 10, with 21 bases in between. CDR3 DNA sequence: TGTGCCAGCAGTCCCGGGGTTTTGGGGGCGTGGGAGCAGTTCTTC. Translated, it gives CASSPGVLGAWEQFF.

This clonotype appeared a few times. This chain links TRBV28 with TRBJ1-2; 9 bases line up with TRBD1. This CDR3 is built from 14 residues. Germline CDR1 MDHEN, CDR2 SYDVKM. Trimming at V came to 5 bases and at J to 5 bases, leaving 6 bases not matched to a gene. The CDR3 reads CASSPGDREYGYTF. As DNA, the CDR3 is TGTGCCAGCAGTCCCGGGGACAGGGAGTATGGCTACACCTTC.

On this clonotype itself: At one of its ends the junction is not consistent with the germline gene, which may arise from a read error. The gene calls are TRBV27 and TRBJ2-7, with 13 nucleotides matching TRBD2. This CDR3 is 16 amino acids long. Germline CDR1 is MNHEY and CDR2 is SMNVEV (reference sequence). The CDR3 sequence: CASSTRTSGRVDEHYF. In DNA form, the CDR3 reads TGTGCCAGCAGTACCCGGACTAGCGGGAGAGTCGACGAGCATTACTTC.

Worth noting for this clonotype: As the CDR3 is not closed by the conserved phenylalanine or tryptophan, this likely results from a read error. V and J are TRBV7-8 and TRBJ2-5; D unclear. There are 13 residues in the CDR3. V was cut by 4 bases and J by 0 bases, with 6 bases left in between. Germline V lookup: CDR1 SGHVS, CDR2 FQNEAQ. CDR3 in amino acids: CASSSQHQETQYL. The CDR3 DNA reads as TGTGCCAGCAGCTCCCAACACCAAGAGACCCAGTACTTA.

On this clonotype: The CDR3 carries no conserved terminal phenylalanine or tryptophan, so it likely arises from a read error. The chain is built from TRBV7-2 and TRBJ2-5; D not certain. Germline V gene sequence: CDR1 SGHTA, CDR2 FQGNSA. The V and J ends lost 6 bases and 3 bases respectively, with 5 bases between them. This CDR3 has 11 residues. The CDR3 spells CASRRKETQYC. The CDR3 bases are TGTGCCAGCAGGCGAAAAGAGACCCAGTACTGC.

The V gene is TRBV5-1, the J gene TRBJ1-5; TRBD1 matches 7 bases. Trimming took 4 bases from V and 6 from J; bases not matched to a gene: 10. Germline values: CDR1 SGHRS, CDR2 YFSETQ. CDR3 length equals 15 residues. In nucleotides, the CDR3 is TGCGCCAGCAGCCGGACAGGAGAGAATCTTCAGCCCCAGCATTTT. Translated, it gives CASSRTGENLQPQHF. Based on the CDR3 plus reference TRBV5-1 and TRBJ1-5, the full variable domain is KAGVTQTPRYLIKTRGQQVTLSCSPISGHRSVSWYQQTPGQGLQFLFEYFSETQRNKGNFPGRFSGRQFSNSRSEMNVSTLELGDSALYLCASSRTGENLQPQHFGDGTRLSIL.

There are a few counts of this clonotype. The chain recombines TRBV20-1 with TRBJ2-7; D unresolved. Trimming stripped 3 bases from V and 3 bases from J, with 15 bases between. CDR1 DFQATT and CDR2 SNEGSKA come from the germline V gene (reference sequence). The CDR3 is 14 residues long. The CDR3 protein is CSASRQQGRYEQYF. For the CDR3, the DNA is TGCAGTGCTAGTAGGCAGCAAGGGCGCTACGAGCAGTACTTC.

This chain connects TRBV28 to TRBJ2-1; either TRBD1 or TRBD2 may supply D (5 bases each). V lost 3 bases and J 8 bases, leaving 20 bases between the germline ends. The CDR3 consists of 16 residues. Germline assignment: CDR1 MDHEN and CDR2 SYDVKM. CDR3 bases: TGTGCCAGCAGTTTGTCCGGGGCCTCGAACCGGGATGAGCAGTTCTTC. It encodes CASSLSGASNRDEQFF.

This clonotype was seen ten or more times. The V call is TRBV7-6, the J call TRBJ2-7, with D maybe TRBD1 (6 bases). CDR1 SGHVS and CDR2 FNYEAQ come from the germline V gene. V gave up 5 bases and J gave up 4 bases, with 18 bases separating them. This CDR3 has 15 amino acids. The CDR3 loop is CASSQRPNRVYEQYF. As DNA, the CDR3 is TGTGCCAGCAGCCAACGACCGAACAGGGTTTACGAGCAGTACTTC.

J is TRBJ1-1 and V is TRBV11-2; D call uncertain. The V and J ends lost 6 bases and 6 bases respectively, with 11 bases between them. The germline gives CDR1 SGHAT, CDR2 FQNNGV. The CDR3 runs 12 residues. CDR3: CASSITVAEAFF. Written as DNA, the CDR3 is TGTGCCAGCAGTATCACAGTGGCTGAAGCTTTCTTT.

This clonotype was seen only once. V is TRBV20-1 and J is TRBJ1-6; 7 bases fit TRBD1. Germline trimming cut 0 bases from V and 3 bases from J; bases unmatched to any gene: 11. This CDR3 comprises 18 residues. The V gene's germline CDR1 is DFQATT and CDR2 SNEGSKA (reference sequence). CDR3 sequence (DNA): TGCAGTGCTAGAGACCCCGGGACAGCCCCCGTCTATAATTCACCCCTCCACTTT. Translation: CSARDPGTAPVYNSPLHF.

This clonotype was picked up a small number of times. The V call is TRBV27, the J call TRBJ2-3; D is unclear. There are 15 residues in the CDR3. The V gene lost 5 bases and the J gene lost 2 bases, with 14 bases spanning the gap. The germline gives CDR1 MNHEY, CDR2 SMNVEV (reference sequence). CDR3: CASSPWADPTDTQYF. The CDR3 DNA follows: TGTGCCAGCAGTCCCTGGGCGGACCCCACAGATACGCAGTATTTT.

About this clonotype: One junction end does not reproduce the germline sequence, and a read error may be involved. CDR3 DNA sequence: TGTGCCAGTAGTTTTGCTACAGGGGGCAACCAGCCCCAGCATTTT. Protein sequence: CASSFATGGNQPQHF. This chain connects TRBV19 to TRBJ1-5; TRBD1 matches at 9 bases. CDR1 and CDR2 from the germline V gene are LNHDA and SQIVND (reference sequence). The CDR3 is 15 amino acids.

This clonotype has ten or more counts. This chain joins TRBV7-2 and TRBJ2-1; 10 nucleotides line up with TRBD2. This CDR3 is built from 14 residues. Trimming at V came to 3 bases and at J to 8 bases, leaving 4 bases not matched to a gene. Germline CDR1 is SGHTA and CDR2 is FQGNSA. CDR3 residues: CASSLGTSEHEQFF. The CDR3 region has the DNA TGTGCCAGCAGCTTGGGGACTAGCGAGCATGAGCAGTTCTTC.

The genes are TRBV7-9 and TRBJ2-7, with D unclear. The CDR3 runs to 12 residues. CDR1 is SEHNR and CDR2 is FQNEAQ in the germline V gene (reference sequence). Trimming removed 8 bases from V and 6 bases from J, with 14 bases in between. The CDR3 DNA follows: TGTGCCAGCTTCGACAACTTCTTCGAGCAGTACTTC. Translating it yields CASFDNFFEQYF.

The sample holds a few counts of this clonotype. The rearrangement uses TRBV7-8 and TRBJ1-2; unclear D gene. Germline CDR1 is SGHVS and CDR2 is FQNEAQ. The CDR3 is 17 amino acids. The V end was cut by 1 base, the J end by 4 bases, with 19 bases between. CDR3 DNA sequence: TGTGCCAGCAGCTTAGAGGTCCCGGGTTCCCTCGCCTATGGCTACACCTTC. This sequence encodes CASSLEVPGSLAYGYTF.

A few counts support this clonotype. The rearrangement joins TRBV25-1 to TRBJ2-1; maybe TRBD1 (7 bases). The CDR3 contains 12 residues. V lost 6 bases, J lost 10 bases, and 13 bases lay in between. CDR1 MGHDK and CDR2 SYGVNS come from the germline V gene. Written as DNA, the CDR3 is TGTGCCAGCAGCGGGGACAGCGGGGAGCAGTTCTTC. Its translation: CASSGDSGEQFF.

Remarks on this clonotype: It is likely a read error, because the conserved phenylalanine at the end of the CDR3 is missing. This sequence joins TRBV6-1 and TRBJ2-1, with 7 bases that match TRBD1. The trim removed 1 base at V and 7 bases at J, leaving 10 bases unmatched. Germline V gives CDR1 MNHNS, CDR2 SASEGT. The CDR3 has 16 residues. The CDR3 spells CASSEEVRGFGNEQFL. In DNA, the CDR3 is TGTGCCAGCAGTGAAGAGGTCAGGGGGTTTGGTAATGAGCAGTTCTTG.

The chain is built from TRBV7-6 and TRBJ2-6; 7 bases line up with TRBD1. The CDR3 has 18 residues. The germline V gene has CDR1 SGHVS and CDR2 FNYEAQ. With 0 bases clipped from V and 1 base from J, the junction kept 6 bases outside the gene matches. The CDR3: CASSLAAGQVSGANVLTF. The CDR3 bases are TGTGCCAGCAGCTTAGCTGCCGGACAGGTATCTGGGGCCAACGTCCTGACTTTC.

This chain joins TRBV6-6 and TRBJ1-5; D is unclear. V was cut by 2 bases and J by 6 bases, with 11 bases left in between. CDR3 length equals 14 residues. In germline, CDR1 is MNHNY, CDR2 SVGAGI (reference sequence). For the CDR3, the DNA is TGTGCCAGCAGTTACGCGGAGGGCAGTCAGCCCCAGCATTTT. Translating it yields CASSYAEGSQPQHF.

In this sample, this clonotype turned up many times. The chain has TRBV14 and TRBJ1-2; 7 bases match TRBD1. Germline V gene sequence: CDR1 SGHDN, CDR2 FVKESK. This CDR3 spans 16 amino acids. The trim removed 0 bases at V and 2 bases at J, leaving 6 bases unmatched. CDR3 residues: CASSQDLGRGNYGYTF. DNA for the CDR3: TGTGCCAGCAGCCAAGATTTGGGCAGGGGGAACTATGGCTACACCTTC.

This clonotype was observed a few times. In nucleotides, the CDR3 is TGTGCCAGTAGTCCCGGGACAGGGGCTCAAGAGACCCAGTACTTC. Its protein product is CASSPGTGAQETQYF. The chain uses TRBV19 and TRBJ2-5; the match to TRBD1 covers 10 bases. Germline V gene data show CDR1 as LNHDA and CDR2 as SQIVND (reference sequence). With 5 bases clipped from V and 2 bases from J, the junction kept 5 bases outside the gene matches. The CDR3 is 15 residues long.

Many counts were recorded for this clonotype. This sequence joins TRBV6-5 and TRBJ1-1; 7 positions match TRBD1. From germline, CDR1 is MNHEY and CDR2 SVGAGI. The V segment lost 4 bases and the J segment 1 base; nucleotides outside the gene matches: 6. The CDR3 contains 15 residues. The CDR3 sequence is CASSSTGQKNTEAFF. The CDR3 DNA follows: TGTGCCAGCAGTTCTACGGGACAGAAGAACACTGAAGCTTTCTTT.

This clonotype was detected ten times or more. The CDR3 DNA sequence: TGTGCCAGCAGCCTCGGACAGACGCACTACGAGCAGTACTTC. Translation: CASSLGQTHYEQYF. This sequence joins TRBV7-9 and TRBJ2-7; maybe TRBD1 (6 bases). Germline assignment: CDR1 SEHNR and CDR2 FQNEAQ (reference sequence). Trimming left V 5 bases short and J 3 bases short, with 14 bases between. The CDR3 is 14 amino acids. The full variable domain, completed using reference TRBV7-9 and TRBJ2-7, is DTGVSQNPRHKITKRGQNVTFRCDPISEHNRLYWYRQTLGQGPEFLTYFQNEAQLEKSRLLSDRFSAERPKGSFSTLEIQRTEQGDSAMYLCASSLGQTHYEQYFGPGTRLTVT.

This sequence joins TRBV7-8 and TRBJ2-1, with D maybe TRBD1 (5 bases). The J call may be mistaken, given a closer DNA end match to TRBJ2-7. Germline CDR1 reads SGHVS; CDR2 reads FQNEAQ. This CDR3 has 14 residues. The CDR3, as DNA: TGTGCCAGCAGCTTAGCGGAAGGGGAAAATGAGCAGTACTTC. Its protein product is CASSLAEGENEQYF.